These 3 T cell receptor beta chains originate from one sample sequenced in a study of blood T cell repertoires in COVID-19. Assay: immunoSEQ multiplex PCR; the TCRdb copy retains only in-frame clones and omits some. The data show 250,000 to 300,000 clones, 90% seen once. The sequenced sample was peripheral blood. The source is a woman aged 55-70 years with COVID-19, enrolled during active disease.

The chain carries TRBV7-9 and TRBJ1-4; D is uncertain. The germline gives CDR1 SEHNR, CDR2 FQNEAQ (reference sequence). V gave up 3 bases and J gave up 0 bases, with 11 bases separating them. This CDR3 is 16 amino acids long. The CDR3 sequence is CASSFRSLATNEKLFF. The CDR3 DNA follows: TGTGCCAGCAGCTTCCGGTCTCTTGCAACTAATGAAAAACTGTTTTTT.

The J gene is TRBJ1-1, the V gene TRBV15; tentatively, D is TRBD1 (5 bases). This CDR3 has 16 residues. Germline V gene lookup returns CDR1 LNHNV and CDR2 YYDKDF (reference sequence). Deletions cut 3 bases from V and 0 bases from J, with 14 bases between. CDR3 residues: CATSRGRQRMNTEAFF. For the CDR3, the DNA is TGTGCCACCAGCAGGGGAAGACAGCGCATGAACACTGAAGCTTTCTTT.

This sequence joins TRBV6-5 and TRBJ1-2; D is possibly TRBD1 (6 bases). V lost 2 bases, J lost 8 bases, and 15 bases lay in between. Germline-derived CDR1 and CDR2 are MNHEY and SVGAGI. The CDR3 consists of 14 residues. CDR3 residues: CASSYGVTGRGYTF. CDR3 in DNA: TGTGCCAGCAGTTACGGGGTCACAGGGAGAGGCTACACCTTC.